A single T cell receptor beta chain is shown here with its context. Its antigen remains unidentified. By quantitative 5'-RACE with molecular barcodes, the TCR beta libraries were made. TCRdb redid the calling of the 5' RACE reads with MiXCR, one entry per CDR3 protein. The sample has about 800,000 distinct CDR3 sequences; approximately 12% are singletons. The CDR3 consists of 14 residues. Looked up from germline, CDR1 is SEHNR and CDR2 is FQNEAQ (reference sequence). With 8 bases removed from V and 0 bases from J, the gap between germline ends came to 11 bases. The record originates from a study of CD8 T cells in ankylosing spondylitis. Study conclusions and caveats: Relatively rare in peripheral blood, disease-linked clones were also CD8+. Researchers reportedly found disease-linked clones significantly enriched in matched ankylosing spondylitis synovial fluid. Characteristic, it appeared, of ankylosing spondylitis blood was a TCR beta motif of eight or nine highly homologous variants. In reactive arthritis synovial fluid and blood, some motif variants had been reported before.

What was sequenced was blood, either unsorted or a sorted T cell fraction (not recorded which). The TCR comes from a male donor with ankylosing spondylitis. The chain links TRBV7-9 to TRBJ1-5; the D gene is possibly TRBD1 (5 bases). CDR3 coding DNA: TGTGCCAGCTCCAGGGCGGATAGCAATCAGCCCCAGCATTTT. This gives the protein CASSRADSNQPQHF.